This TCR beta chain was retrieved from a study of T cells after somatic rescue of genetic block. The germline V gene has CDR1 SGHRS and CDR2 YFSETQ. The CDR3 runs 14 residues. Between the trimmed V and J ends, which lost 1 base and 2 bases, there was a span of 10 bases. Generated by immunoSEQ multiplex PCR, the TCRdb table keeps only in-frame clones and is missing some. The sample contains more than 70,000 clones, 75% to 90% of which appear only once. Sequencing was performed on peripheral blood mononuclear cells (PBMCs). The clonotype was recovered from a woman younger than 30. The chain has TRBV5-1 and TRBJ2-7; possibly TRBD1 or TRBD2 for D (5 bases each). The CDR3 sequence is CASSLFGTPYEQYF. CDR3 bases: TGCGCCAGCAGCTTGTTTGGGACGCCCTACGAGCAGTACTTC.